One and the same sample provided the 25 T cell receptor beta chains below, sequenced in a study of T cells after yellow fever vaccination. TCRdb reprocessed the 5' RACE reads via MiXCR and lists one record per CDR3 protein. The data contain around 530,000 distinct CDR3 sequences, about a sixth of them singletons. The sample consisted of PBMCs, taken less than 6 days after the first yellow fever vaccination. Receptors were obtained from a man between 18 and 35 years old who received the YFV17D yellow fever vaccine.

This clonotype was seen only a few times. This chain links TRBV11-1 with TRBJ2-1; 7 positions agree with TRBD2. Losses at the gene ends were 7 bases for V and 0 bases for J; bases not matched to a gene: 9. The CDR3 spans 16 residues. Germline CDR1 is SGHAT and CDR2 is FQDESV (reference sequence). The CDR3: CASTALSGASYNEQFF. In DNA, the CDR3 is TGTGCCAGCACGGCCCTGAGCGGGGCCTCCTACAATGAGCAGTTCTTC.

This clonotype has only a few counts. The DNA for the CDR3 is TGTGCCAGCAGTCCTTTATACCAAGAGACCCAGTACTTC. Protein sequence: CASSPLYQETQYF. The chain combines TRBV12-3 or TRBV12-4 with TRBJ2-5; no clear D gene. The V and J ends lost 5 bases and 0 bases respectively, with 7 bases between them. The CDR3 spans 13 residues.

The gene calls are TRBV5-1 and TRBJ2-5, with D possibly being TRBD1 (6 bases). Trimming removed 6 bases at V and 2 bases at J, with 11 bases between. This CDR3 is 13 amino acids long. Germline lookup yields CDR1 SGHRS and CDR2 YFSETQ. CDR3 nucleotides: TGCGCCAGCAAAAGACAGGATCAAGAGACCCAGTACTTC. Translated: CASKRQDQETQYF.

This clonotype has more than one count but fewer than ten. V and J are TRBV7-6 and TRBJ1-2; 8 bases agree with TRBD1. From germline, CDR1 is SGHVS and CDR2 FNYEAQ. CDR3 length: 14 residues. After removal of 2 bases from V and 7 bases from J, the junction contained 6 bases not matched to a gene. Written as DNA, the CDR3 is TGTGCCAGCAGCTTATCGTTCGGACAGGGTGGCTACACCTTC. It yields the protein CASSLSFGQGGYTF.

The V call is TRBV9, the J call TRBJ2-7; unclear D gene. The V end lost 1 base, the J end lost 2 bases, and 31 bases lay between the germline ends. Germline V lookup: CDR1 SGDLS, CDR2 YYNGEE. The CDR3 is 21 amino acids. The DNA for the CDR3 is TGTGCCAGCAGCGTAAAAAACCGGAGTTGGAGACATTCCAACGGCGCCTACGAGCAGTACGTC. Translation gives CASSVKNRSWRHSNGAYEQYV.

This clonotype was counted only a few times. The CDR3 reads CATSRVGTGELFF. CDR3 DNA: TGTGCCACCAGCAGAGTTGGGACCGGGGAGCTGTTTTTT. V is TRBV15 and J is TRBJ2-2, with no clear D. This CDR3 comprises 13 residues. Germline loops: CDR1 LNHNV, CDR2 YYDKDF (reference sequence). The V end was cut by 1 base, the J end by 5 bases, with 5 bases between.

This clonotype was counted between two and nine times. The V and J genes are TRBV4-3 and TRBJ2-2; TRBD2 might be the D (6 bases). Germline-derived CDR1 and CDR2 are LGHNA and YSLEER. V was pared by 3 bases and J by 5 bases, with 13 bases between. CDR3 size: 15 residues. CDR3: CASSHPRAGTGELFF. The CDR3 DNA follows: TGCGCCAGCAGCCACCCCCGGGCGGGAACCGGGGAGCTGTTTTTT.

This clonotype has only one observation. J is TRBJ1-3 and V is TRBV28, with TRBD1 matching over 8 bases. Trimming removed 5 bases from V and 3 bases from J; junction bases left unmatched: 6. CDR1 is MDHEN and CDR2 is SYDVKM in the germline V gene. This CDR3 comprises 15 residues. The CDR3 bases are TGTGCCAGCAGTGCAGGGGGCTCCCTTGGAAACACCATATATTTT. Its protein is CASSAGGSLGNTIYF.

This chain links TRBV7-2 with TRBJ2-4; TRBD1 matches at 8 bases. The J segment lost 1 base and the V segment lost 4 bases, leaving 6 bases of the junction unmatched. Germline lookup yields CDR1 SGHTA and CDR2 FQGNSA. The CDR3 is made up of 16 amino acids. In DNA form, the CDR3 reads TGTGCCAGCAGCTCCCGGGACAGGAATGCCAAAAACATTCAGTACTTC. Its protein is CASSSRDRNAKNIQYF.

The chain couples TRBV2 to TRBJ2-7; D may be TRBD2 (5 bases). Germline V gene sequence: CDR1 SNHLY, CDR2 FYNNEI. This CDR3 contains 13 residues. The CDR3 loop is CASIEYPGIEQYV. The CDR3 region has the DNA TGTGCCAGCATTGAATATCCCGGGATCGAGCAGTACGTC.

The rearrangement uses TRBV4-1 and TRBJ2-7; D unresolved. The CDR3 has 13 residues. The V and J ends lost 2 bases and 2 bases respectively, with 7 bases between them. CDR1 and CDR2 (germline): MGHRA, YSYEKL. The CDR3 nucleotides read TGCGCCAGCAGCCAACATCTTGCCTACGAGCAGTACTTC. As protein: CASSQHLAYEQYF.

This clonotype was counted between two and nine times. The DNA for the CDR3 is TGTGCCAGCAGCCAAGAAGTTCCACTCCCTGGACGGGAGACCCAGTACTTC. This translates into CASSQEVPLPGRETQYF. The rearrangement joins TRBV3-1 to TRBJ2-5; D is unresolved. Trimming took off 0 bases at V and 5 bases at J, with 19 bases between the two ends. This CDR3 spans 17 amino acids. Germline CDR1 is LGHDT and CDR2 is YNNKEL (reference sequence).

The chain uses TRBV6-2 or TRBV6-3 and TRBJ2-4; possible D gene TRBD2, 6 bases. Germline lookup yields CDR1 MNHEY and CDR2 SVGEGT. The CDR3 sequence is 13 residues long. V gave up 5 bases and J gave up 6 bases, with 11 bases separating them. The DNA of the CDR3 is TGTGCCAGCAGTCCTTCGGGAGTAAACATTCAGTACTTC. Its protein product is CASSPSGVNIQYF.

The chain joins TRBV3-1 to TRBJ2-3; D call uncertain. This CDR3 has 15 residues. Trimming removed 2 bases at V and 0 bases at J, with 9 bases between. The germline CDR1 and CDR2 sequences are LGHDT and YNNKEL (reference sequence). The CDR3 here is CASSQMALSTDTQYF. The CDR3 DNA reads TGTGCCAGCAGCCAAATGGCCCTCAGCACAGATACGCAGTATTTT.

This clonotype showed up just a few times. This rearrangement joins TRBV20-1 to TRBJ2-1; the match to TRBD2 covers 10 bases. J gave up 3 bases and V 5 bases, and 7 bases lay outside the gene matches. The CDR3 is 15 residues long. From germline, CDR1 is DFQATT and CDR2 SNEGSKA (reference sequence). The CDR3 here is CSAGLAGGYYNEQFF. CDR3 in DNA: TGCAGTGCTGGTTTAGCGGGGGGCTACTACAATGAGCAGTTCTTC.

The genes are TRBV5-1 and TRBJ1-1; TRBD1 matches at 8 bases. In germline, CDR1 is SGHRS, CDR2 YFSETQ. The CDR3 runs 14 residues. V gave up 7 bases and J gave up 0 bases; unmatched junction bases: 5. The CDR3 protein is CASGWGQVNTEAFF. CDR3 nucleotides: TGCGCCAGCGGATGGGGACAGGTGAACACTGAAGCTTTCTTT. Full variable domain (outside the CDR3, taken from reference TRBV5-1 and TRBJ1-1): KAGVTQTPRYLIKTRGQQVTLSCSPISGHRSVSWYQQTPGQGLQFLFEYFSETQRNKGNFPGRFSGRQFSNSRSEMNVSTLELGDSALYLCASGWGQVNTEAFFGQGTRLTVV.

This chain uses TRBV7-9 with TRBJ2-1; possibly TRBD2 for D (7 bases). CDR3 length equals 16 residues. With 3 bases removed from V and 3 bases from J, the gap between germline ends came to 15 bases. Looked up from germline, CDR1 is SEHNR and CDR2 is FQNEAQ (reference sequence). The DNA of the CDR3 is TGTGCCAGCAGCTTTACCGGGGGGCCCCTCTACAATGAGCAGTTCTTC. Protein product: CASSFTGGPLYNEQFF.

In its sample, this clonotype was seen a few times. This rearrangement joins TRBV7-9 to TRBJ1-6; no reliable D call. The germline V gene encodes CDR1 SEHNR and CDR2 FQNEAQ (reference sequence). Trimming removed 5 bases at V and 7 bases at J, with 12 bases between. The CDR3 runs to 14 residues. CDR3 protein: CASSIRTGNSPLHF. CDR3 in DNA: TGTGCCAGCAGCATCAGGACGGGGAATTCACCCCTCCACTTT.

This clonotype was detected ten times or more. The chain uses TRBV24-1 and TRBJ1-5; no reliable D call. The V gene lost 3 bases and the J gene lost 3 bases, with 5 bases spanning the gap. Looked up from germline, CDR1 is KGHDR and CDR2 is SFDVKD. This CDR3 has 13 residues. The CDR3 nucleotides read TGTGCCACCAGTGATGATAACAATCAGCCCCAGCATTTT. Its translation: CATSDDNNQPQHF.

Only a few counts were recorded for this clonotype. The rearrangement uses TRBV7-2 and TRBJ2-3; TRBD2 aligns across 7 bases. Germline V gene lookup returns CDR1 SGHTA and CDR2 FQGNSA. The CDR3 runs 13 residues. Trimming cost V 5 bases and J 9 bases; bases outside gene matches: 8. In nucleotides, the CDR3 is TGTGCCAGCAGCCTACGGGGGGAGCGCACGCAGTATTTT. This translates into CASSLRGERTQYF.

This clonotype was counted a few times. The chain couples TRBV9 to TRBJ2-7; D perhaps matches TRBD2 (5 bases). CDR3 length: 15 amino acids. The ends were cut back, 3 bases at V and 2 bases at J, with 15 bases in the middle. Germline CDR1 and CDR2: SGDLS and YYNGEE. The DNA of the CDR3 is TGTGCCAGCAGCGCCTCTCTCCGGGAACCCTACGAGCAGTACTTC. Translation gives CASSASLREPYEQYF.

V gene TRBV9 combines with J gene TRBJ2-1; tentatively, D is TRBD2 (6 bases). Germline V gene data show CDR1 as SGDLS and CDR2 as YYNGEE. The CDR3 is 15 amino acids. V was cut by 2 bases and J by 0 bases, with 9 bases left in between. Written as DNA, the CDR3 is TGTGCCAGCAGCGTCCTCGGGAGCTCCTACAATGAGCAGTTCTTC. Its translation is CASSVLGSSYNEQFF.

The CDR3 is CASTGVDSYNEQFF. The CDR3, as DNA: TGTGCCAGCACTGGAGTCGACTCCTACAATGAGCAGTTCTTC. The genes are TRBV25-1 and TRBJ2-1; D not certain. V was pared by 7 bases and J by 0 bases, with 10 bases between. The CDR3 spans 14 residues. Germline CDR1 and CDR2: MGHDK and SYGVNS.

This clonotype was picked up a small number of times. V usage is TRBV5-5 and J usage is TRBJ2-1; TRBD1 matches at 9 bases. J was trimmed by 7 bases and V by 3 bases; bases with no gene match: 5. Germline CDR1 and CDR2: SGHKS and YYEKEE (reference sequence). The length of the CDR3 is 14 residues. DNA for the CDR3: TGTGCCAGCAGCTGGTGGACAGGGGAAAATGAGCAGTTCTTC. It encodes CASSWWTGENEQFF.

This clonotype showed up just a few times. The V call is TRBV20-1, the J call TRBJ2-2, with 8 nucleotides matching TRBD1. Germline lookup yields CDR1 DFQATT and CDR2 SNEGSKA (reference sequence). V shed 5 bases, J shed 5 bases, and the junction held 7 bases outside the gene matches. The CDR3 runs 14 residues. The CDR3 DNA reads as TGCAGTGCTGGAGGACAGGGTCGTACCGGGGAGCTGTTTTTT. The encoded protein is CSAGGQGRTGELFF.